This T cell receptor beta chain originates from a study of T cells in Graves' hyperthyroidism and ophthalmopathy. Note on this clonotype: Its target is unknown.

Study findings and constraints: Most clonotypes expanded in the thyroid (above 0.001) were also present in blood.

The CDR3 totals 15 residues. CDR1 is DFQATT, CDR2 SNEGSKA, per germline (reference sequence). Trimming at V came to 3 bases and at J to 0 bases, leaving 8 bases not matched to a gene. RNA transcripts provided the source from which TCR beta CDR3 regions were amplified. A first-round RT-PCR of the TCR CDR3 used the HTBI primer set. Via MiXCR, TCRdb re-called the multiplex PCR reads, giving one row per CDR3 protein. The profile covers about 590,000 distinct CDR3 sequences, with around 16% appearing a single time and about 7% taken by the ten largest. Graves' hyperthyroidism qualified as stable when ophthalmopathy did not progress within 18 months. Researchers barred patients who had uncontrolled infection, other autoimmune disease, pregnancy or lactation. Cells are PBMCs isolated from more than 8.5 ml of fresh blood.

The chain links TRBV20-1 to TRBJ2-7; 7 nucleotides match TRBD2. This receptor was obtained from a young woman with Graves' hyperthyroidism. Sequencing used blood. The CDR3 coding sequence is TGCAGTGCTAGGGCCAGTGGCGGGGGCTCCTACGAGCAGTACTTC. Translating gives CSARASGGGSYEQYF.